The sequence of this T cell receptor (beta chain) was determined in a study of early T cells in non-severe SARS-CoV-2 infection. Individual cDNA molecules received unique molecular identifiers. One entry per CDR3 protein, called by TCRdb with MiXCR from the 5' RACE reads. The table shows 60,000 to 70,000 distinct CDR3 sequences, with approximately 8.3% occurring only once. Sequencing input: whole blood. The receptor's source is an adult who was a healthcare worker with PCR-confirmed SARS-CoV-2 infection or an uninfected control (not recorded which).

The CDR3 sequence: CASSDRPRAEQFF. For the CDR3, the DNA is TGTGCCAGCAGCGACCGTCCCCGGGCTGAGCAGTTCTTC. The J gene is TRBJ2-1, the V gene TRBV5-6; D ambiguous. Deletions cut 4 bases from V and 9 bases from J, with 14 bases between. The CDR3 loop spans 13 amino acids. In germline, CDR1 is SGHDT, CDR2 YYEEEE.